In its sample, the clone carrying this T cell receptor beta chain was seen a few times. Unique molecular identifiers were incorporated into the prepared TCRbeta library. TCRdb passed the PCR reads through MiXCR, listing each CDR3 protein once. The sample holds just under 550,000 distinct CDR3 sequences, 15% to 20% seen once. This sample was included in a study of T-cell reconstitution after alpha-beta-depleted transplantation in children. The sequence was collected from a human donor who donated a stem cell graft to a child with acute lymphoblastic leukemia. The material was PBMCs from the stem cell graft donor, obtained from the stem cell graft.

CDR3 loop: CASSLGTGILYEQYF. As DNA, the CDR3 is TGTGCCAGCAGCTTGGGGACAGGGATCCTCTACGAGCAGTACTTC. This rearrangement joins TRBV5-5 to TRBJ2-7; 8 bases agree with TRBD1. Germline V gives CDR1 SGHKS, CDR2 YYEKEE (reference sequence). This CDR3 comprises 15 residues. Trimming at V came to 0 bases and at J to 3 bases, leaving 5 bases not matched to a gene.